Listed here are 5 T cell receptor beta chains from one sample, sequenced in a study of radiation and T cells in renal cell carcinoma (dated by TCRdb to between 2020 and 2021). The meaning of the sample's time point label: tumor resected at nephrectomy. What the treatment or condition label conveys for this sample: 15 Gy SBRT to primary tumor, nephrectomy 4 weeks later. The library was prepared using the immunoSEQ multiplex PCR assay. TCRdb provides this immuneACCESS table in a form limited to in-frame rearrangements. Some clones are lacking; in checked studies, under half of them reflect an unresolved V gene, and why the rest are absent is not known. This sample lists around 16,000 clones; 50% were detected once. The ten largest make up 30% to 50% of the sample. The source was tumor tissue, collected from a patient whose treatment included radiotherapy and nephrectomy. The receptors were gathered from a woman aged 55-75 years with renal cell carcinoma.

The V gene is TRBV29-1, the J gene TRBJ1-4, with TRBD1 as a possible D gene (6 bases). CDR1 SQVTM and CDR2 ANQGSEA come from the germline V gene. Trimming left V 6 bases short and J 5 bases short, with 16 bases between. This CDR3 is 14 amino acids long. The CDR3 DNA follows: TGCAGCGTGGATATAACAGGGTCCAATGAAAAACTGTTTTTT. This sequence encodes CSVDITGSNEKLFF.

This clone was observed a few times. The chain employs TRBV5-6 and TRBJ1-1; TRBD1 matches at 8 bases. Germline V gene lookup returns CDR1 SGHDT and CDR2 YYEEEE. The CDR3 sequence is 13 residues long. Unmatched junction bases numbered 5, after V lost 5 bases and J lost 5 bases. The CDR3 nucleotides are TGTGCCAGCAGGTACACAGGGGGAACTGAAGCTTTCTTT. Amino acids: CASRYTGGTEAFF.

The rearrangement joins TRBV21-1 to TRBJ1-2; TRBD1, the table's D call, was not compared with the DNA. TRBV21-1 is flagged as a pseudogene. There are 12 residues in the CDR3. CDR3 coding DNA: TGTGCCAGCAGCGTTCCCAGGGCGGTTCTGGCCTTC. Its protein is CASSVPRAVLAF.

In DNA form, the CDR3 reads TGCAGTGCTACGACTACCACAAAGCAGTTCTTC. Translating it yields CSATTTTKQFF. This rearrangement joins TRBV20-1 to TRBJ2-1, with D maybe TRBD2 (5 bases). There are 11 residues in the CDR3. From germline, CDR1 is DFQATT and CDR2 SNEGSKA (reference sequence). V lost 4 bases, J lost 11 bases, and 12 bases lay in between.

V usage is TRBV5-5 and J usage is TRBJ2-1; perhaps TRBD1 as D (5 bases). Trimming took 2 bases from V and 7 from J, leaving 13 bases between them. CDR1 is SGHKS and CDR2 is YYEKEE in the germline V gene (reference sequence). The CDR3 has 14 amino acids. The CDR3 reads CASSFISGLNEQFF. The CDR3 DNA reads TGTGCCAGCAGCTTTATTTCAGGGCTTAATGAGCAGTTCTTC.